Below, 15 T cell receptor beta chains from the same sample are listed, as sequenced in a study of blood T cell repertoires in COVID-19. Assay used: immunoSEQ multiplex PCR; TCRdb lists only in-frame clones, some missing. The data show tens of thousands of clones, with just over 90% seen just once and approximately 3.7% held by the top ten. The sample was peripheral blood. These receptor sequences come from a man in his 60s with acute or convalescent COVID-19.

The gene calls are TRBV30 and TRBJ1-5, with TRBD1 matching 7 bases. After removal of 2 bases from V and 1 base from J, the junction contained 11 bases not matched to a gene. Per germline, CDR1 GTSNPN and CDR2 SVGIG (reference sequence). CDR3 size: 17 residues. The CDR3 bases are TGTGCCTGGAGTCCACCCCGACAGGGCGGCAGCAATCAGCCCCAGCATTTT. The encoded protein is CAWSPPRQGGSNQPQHF.

The chain couples TRBV16 to TRBJ2-1, with a tentative D call TRBD2 (5 bases). Trimming stripped 0 bases from V and 9 bases from J, with 15 bases between. There are 15 residues in the CDR3. Germline CDR1 reads KGHSY; CDR2 reads FQNENV. As DNA, the CDR3 is TGTGCCAGCAGCCAATCTCTACTAGGTCAAACTGAGCAGTTCTTC. As protein: CASSQSLLGQTEQFF.

This clone was found once. At one end, the junction sequence differs from germline, possibly due to a read error. The chain joins TRBV18 to TRBJ2-2, with 7 bases aligning to TRBD1. CDR3 length: 17 residues. Germline CDR1 and CDR2: KGHSH and LQKENI. CDR3 sequence (DNA): TGCGCCAACCCTGTGGGGGAAGGGGGCCCGAACACCGGGGAGCTGTTTTTT. It translates to CANPVGEGGPNTGELFF. The full variable domain, with the rest looked up from reference TRBV18 and TRBJ2-2, is NAGVMQNPRHLVRRRGQEARLRCSPMKGHSHVYWYRQLPEEGLKFMVYLQKENIIDESGMPKERFSAEFPKEGPSILRIQQVVRGDSAAYFCANPVGEGGPNTGELFFGEGSRLTVL.

The genes are TRBV5-6 and TRBJ2-5; TRBD2 agrees at 13 bases. Unmatched junction bases numbered 5, after V lost 4 bases and J lost 2 bases. CDR3 length equals 16 residues. Per germline, CDR1 SGHDT and CDR2 YYEEEE. The CDR3 protein is CASSRTSGRNQETQYF. In nucleotides, the CDR3 is TGTGCCAGCAGCAGGACTAGCGGGAGAAATCAAGAGACCCAGTACTTC.

The rearrangement uses TRBV7-2 and TRBJ1-2; D is possibly TRBD1 (6 bases). There are 15 residues in the CDR3. Germline CDR1 and CDR2: SGHTA and FQGNSA. V was shortened by 3 bases and J by 0 bases, with 11 bases between the two germline ends. The CDR3 here is CASSFSGDSNYGYTF. CDR3 DNA sequence: TGTGCCAGCAGCTTCTCAGGGGATTCTAACTATGGCTACACCTTC.

The chain is built from TRBV6-2 or TRBV6-3 and TRBJ1-1; tentative D call: TRBD1 (6 bases). This CDR3 region has 11 residues. V was cut by 4 bases and J by 12 bases, with 12 bases left in between. The germline CDR1 and CDR2 sequences are MNHEY and SVGEGT. The DNA for the CDR3 is TGTGCCAGCAGTTGGGACACGACCCCTTTCTTT. Residues: CASSWDTTPFF.

This chain joins TRBV7-2 and TRBJ1-5, with 10 bases identical to TRBD1. From germline, CDR1 is SGHTA and CDR2 FQGNSA. The CDR3 has 16 amino acids. V shed 2 bases, J shed 7 bases, and the junction held 8 bases outside the gene matches. CDR3 sequence reads: CASSLISTGGRQPQHF. CDR3 sequence (DNA): TGTGCCAGCAGCTTAATTTCGACAGGGGGCCGACAGCCCCAGCATTTT.

The chain recombines TRBV7-2 with TRBJ2-5; 7 bases align to TRBD1. Germline V CDR1 and CDR2: SGHTA, FQGNSA. J lost 1 base, V lost 3 bases, and 8 bases had no gene match. The CDR3 length is 16 residues. The CDR3 DNA is TGTGCCAGCAGCTTGGGAAGGGGGCACGGCCAAGAGACCCAGTACTTC. It specifies CASSLGRGHGQETQYF.

The chain employs TRBV5-1 and TRBJ1-1; D not resolved. The V and J ends lost 0 bases and 1 base respectively, with 7 bases between them. Per germline, CDR1 SGHRS and CDR2 YFSETQ. This CDR3 has 14 residues. CDR3: CASSLAATNTEAFF. CDR3 DNA sequence: TGCGCCAGCAGCTTGGCCGCTACGAACACTGAAGCTTTCTTT.

The chain combines TRBV11-2 with TRBJ1-5; no clear D gene. V dropped 5 bases and J dropped 1 base, with 9 bases sitting between them. Germline V gene sequence: CDR1 SGHAT, CDR2 FQNNGV. This CDR3 has 14 residues. CDR3 region: CASSPGISNQPQHF. The DNA of the CDR3 is TGTGCCAGCAGCCCCGGGATCAGCAATCAGCCCCAGCATTTT.

J is TRBJ2-1 and V is TRBV3-1 (or the pseudogene TRBV3-2); TRBD2 aligns across 7 bases. This CDR3 has 16 residues. CDR1 and CDR2 from the germline V gene are LGHDT and YNNKEL (reference sequence). V lost 4 bases and J lost 5; bases outside the gene matches: 11. CDR3 sequence reads: CASSPPGGRVNNEQFF. CDR3 in DNA: TGTGCCAGCAGCCCCCCCGGCGGGAGAGTCAACAATGAGCAGTTCTTC.

The rearrangement links TRBV11-2 to TRBJ2-5; 7 positions match TRBD2. The V gene end was trimmed by 5 bases and the J gene end by 8 bases; junction bases not matched to a gene: 5. CDR1 and CDR2 from the germline V gene are SGHAT and FQNNGV. The CDR3 sequence is 12 residues long. For the CDR3, the DNA is TGTGCCAGCAGCCCCCTAGCGGACACCCAGTACTTC. It encodes CASSPLADTQYF.

The rearrangement joins TRBV5-1 to TRBJ2-7; 7 positions agree with TRBD2. Per germline, CDR1 SGHRS and CDR2 YFSETQ. This CDR3 contains 15 residues. Unmatched junction bases numbered 5, after V lost 0 bases and J lost 2 bases. The CDR3 sequence: CASSLGAGPTYEQYV. CDR3 nucleotide sequence: TGCGCCAGCAGCTTGGGAGCGGGGCCTACCTACGAGCAGTACGTC.

The rearrangement uses TRBV11-2 and TRBJ2-3; TRBD1 agrees at 8 bases. The germline V gene has CDR1 SGHAT and CDR2 FQNNGV. The length of the CDR3 is 14 residues. The ends lost 5 bases at V and 3 bases at J; junction bases unmatched: 4. The CDR3 DNA follows: TGTGCCAGCAGCGCAGGACAGGGAACAGATACGCAGTATTTT. Protein product: CASSAGQGTDTQYF.

V gene TRBV5-1 combines with J gene TRBJ2-1; the match to TRBD2 covers 10 bases. This CDR3 has 14 residues. V trimming: 8 bases; J trimming: 4 bases; junction bases outside the gene matches: 6. The germline gives CDR1 SGHRS, CDR2 YFSETQ. CDR3 in amino acids: CASMTSGLYNEQFF. Written as DNA, the CDR3 is TGCGCCAGTATGACTAGCGGGTTATACAATGAGCAGTTCTTC.